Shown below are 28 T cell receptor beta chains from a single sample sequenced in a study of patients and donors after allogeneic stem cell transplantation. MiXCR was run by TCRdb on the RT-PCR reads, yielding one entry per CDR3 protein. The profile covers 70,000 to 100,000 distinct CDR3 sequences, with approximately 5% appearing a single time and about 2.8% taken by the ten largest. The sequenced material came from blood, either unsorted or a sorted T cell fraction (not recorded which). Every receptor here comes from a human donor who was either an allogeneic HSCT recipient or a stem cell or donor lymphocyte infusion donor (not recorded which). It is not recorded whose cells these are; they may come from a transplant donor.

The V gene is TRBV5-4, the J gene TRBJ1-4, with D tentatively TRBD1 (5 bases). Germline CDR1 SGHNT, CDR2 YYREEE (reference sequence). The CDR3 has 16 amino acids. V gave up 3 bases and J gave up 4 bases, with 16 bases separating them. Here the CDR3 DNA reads TGTGCCAGCAGCTCGTCTGGGGGACTCGGTAATGAAAAACTGTTTTTT. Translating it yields CASSSSGGLGNEKLFF.

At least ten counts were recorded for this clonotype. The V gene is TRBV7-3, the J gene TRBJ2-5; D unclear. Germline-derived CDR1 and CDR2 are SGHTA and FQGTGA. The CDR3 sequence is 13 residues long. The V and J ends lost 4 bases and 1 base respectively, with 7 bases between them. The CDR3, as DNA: TGTGCCAGCAGCTATGGCAGCCAAGAGACCCAGTACTTC. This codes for CASSYGSQETQYF.

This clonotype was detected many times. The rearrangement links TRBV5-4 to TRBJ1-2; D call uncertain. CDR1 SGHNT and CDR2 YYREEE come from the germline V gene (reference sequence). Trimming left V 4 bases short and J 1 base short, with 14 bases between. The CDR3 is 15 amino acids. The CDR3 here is CASSLGRPDNYGYTF. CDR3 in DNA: TGTGCCAGCAGCCTTGGACGGCCAGATAACTATGGCTACACCTTC.

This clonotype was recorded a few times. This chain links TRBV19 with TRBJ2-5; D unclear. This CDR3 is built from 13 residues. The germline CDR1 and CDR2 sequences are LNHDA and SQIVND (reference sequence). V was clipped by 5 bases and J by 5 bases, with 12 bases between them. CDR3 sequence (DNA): TGTGCCAGTAGTTCCTCGGATATCGAGACCCAGTACTTC. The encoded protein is CASSSSDIETQYF.

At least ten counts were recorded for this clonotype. CDR3 protein: CASSSSMRGGKETQYF. The CDR3 nucleotides read TGTGCCAGCAGCTCCTCGATGCGGGGGGGCAAAGAGACCCAGTACTTC. V is TRBV7-6 and J is TRBJ2-5; 9 bases line up with TRBD2. V dropped 4 bases and J dropped 3; count of bases not matched to a gene: 9. From germline, CDR1 is SGHVS and CDR2 FNYEAQ. This CDR3 has 16 residues.

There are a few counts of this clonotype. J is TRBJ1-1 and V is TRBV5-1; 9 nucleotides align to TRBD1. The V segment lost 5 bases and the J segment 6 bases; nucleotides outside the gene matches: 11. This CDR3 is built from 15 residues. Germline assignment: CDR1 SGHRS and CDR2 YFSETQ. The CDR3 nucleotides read TGCGCCAGCAGTTCCGGGACAGGGCATTCCGCTGAAGCTTTCTTT. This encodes CASSSGTGHSAEAFF.

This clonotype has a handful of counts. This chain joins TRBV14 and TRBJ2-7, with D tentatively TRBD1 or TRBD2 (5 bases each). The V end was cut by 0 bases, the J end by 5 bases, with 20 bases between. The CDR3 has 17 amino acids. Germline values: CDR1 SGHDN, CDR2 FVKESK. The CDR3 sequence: CASSQDRGRVFNNEQYF. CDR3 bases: TGTGCCAGCAGCCAAGATCGGGGCAGGGTCTTCAACAACGAGCAGTACTTC.

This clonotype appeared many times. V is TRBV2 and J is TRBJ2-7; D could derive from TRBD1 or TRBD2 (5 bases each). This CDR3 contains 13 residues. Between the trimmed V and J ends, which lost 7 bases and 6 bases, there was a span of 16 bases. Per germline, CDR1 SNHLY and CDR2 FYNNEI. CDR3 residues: CASTPGRGGEQYF. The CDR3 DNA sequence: TGTGCCAGCACCCCGGGACGTGGGGGCGAGCAGTACTTC.

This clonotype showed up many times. Here the CDR3 reads CASSPYRGLFVSGNSPLHF. The DNA of the CDR3 is TGTGCCAGCAGCCCCTACAGGGGGCTCTTCGTATCCGGTAATTCACCCCTCCACTTT. The chain uses TRBV7-8 and TRBJ1-6; 9 nucleotides agree with TRBD1. With V trimmed by 5 bases and J by 6 bases, 17 bases remained unmatched. CDR1 and CDR2 from the germline V gene are SGHVS and FQNEAQ. The CDR3 runs to 19 residues.

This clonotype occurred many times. CDR3 sequence: CASSLDRGQGPGANVLTF. The CDR3 DNA follows: TGTGCCAGCAGCTTAGATCGGGGACAGGGCCCTGGGGCCAACGTCCTGACTTTC. The chain carries TRBV11-2 and TRBJ2-6, with TRBD1 identical over 9 bases. The CDR3 spans 18 residues. Trimming took 0 bases from V and 2 from J; bases not matched to a gene: 5. Germline CDR1 is SGHAT and CDR2 is FQNNGV.

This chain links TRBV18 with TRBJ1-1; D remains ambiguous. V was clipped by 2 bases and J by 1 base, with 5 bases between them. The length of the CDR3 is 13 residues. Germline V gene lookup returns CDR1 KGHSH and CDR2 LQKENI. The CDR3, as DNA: TGTGCCAGCTCACCAGACGGGAACACTGAAGCTTTCTTT. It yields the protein CASSPDGNTEAFF. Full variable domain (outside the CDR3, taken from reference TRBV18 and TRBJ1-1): NAGVMQNPRHLVRRRGQEARLRCSPMKGHSHVYWYRQLPEEGLKFMVYLQKENIIDESGMPKERFSAEFPKEGPSILRIQQVVRGDSAAYFCASSPDGNTEAFFGQGTRLTVV.

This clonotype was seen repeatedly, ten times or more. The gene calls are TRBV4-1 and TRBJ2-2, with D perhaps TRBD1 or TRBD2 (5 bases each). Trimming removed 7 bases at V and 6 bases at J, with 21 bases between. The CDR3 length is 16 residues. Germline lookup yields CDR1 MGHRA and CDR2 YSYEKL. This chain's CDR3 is CASTWGLGSNAGELFF. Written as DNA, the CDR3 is TGCGCCAGCACCTGGGGGTTGGGGTCCAACGCCGGGGAGCTGTTTTTT.

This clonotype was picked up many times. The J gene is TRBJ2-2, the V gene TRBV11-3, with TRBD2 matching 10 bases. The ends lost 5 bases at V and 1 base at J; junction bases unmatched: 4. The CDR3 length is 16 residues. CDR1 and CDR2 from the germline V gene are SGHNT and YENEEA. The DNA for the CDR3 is TGTGCCAGCAGCCCTTCTAGCGGGAGGAACACCGGGGAGCTGTTTTTT. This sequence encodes CASSPSSGRNTGELFF.

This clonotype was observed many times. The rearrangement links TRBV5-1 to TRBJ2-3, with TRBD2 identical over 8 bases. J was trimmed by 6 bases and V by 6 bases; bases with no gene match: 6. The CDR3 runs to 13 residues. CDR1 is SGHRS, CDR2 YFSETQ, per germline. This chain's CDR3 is CASILAAIDTQYF. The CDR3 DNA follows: TGCGCCAGCATACTAGCGGCAATCGATACGCAGTATTTT. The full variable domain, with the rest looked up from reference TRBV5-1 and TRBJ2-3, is KAGVTQTPRYLIKTRGQQVTLSCSPISGHRSVSWYQQTPGQGLQFLFEYFSETQRNKGNFPGRFSGRQFSNSRSEMNVSTLELGDSALYLCASILAAIDTQYFGPGTRLTVL.

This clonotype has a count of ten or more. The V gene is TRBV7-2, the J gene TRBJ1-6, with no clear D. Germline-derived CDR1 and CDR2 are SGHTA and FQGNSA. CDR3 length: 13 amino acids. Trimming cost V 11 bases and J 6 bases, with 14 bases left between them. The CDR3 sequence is CAAADRPNSPLHF. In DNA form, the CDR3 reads TGTGCCGCCGCTGATCGGCCTAATTCACCCCTCCACTTT.

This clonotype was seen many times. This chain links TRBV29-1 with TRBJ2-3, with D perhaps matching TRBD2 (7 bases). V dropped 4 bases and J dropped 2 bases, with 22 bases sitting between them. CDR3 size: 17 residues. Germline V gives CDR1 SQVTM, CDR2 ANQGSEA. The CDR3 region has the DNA TGCAGCGTTGGGGATATAGGGGCGGGGGCCGACACAGATACGCAGTATTTT. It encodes CSVGDIGAGADTDTQYF.

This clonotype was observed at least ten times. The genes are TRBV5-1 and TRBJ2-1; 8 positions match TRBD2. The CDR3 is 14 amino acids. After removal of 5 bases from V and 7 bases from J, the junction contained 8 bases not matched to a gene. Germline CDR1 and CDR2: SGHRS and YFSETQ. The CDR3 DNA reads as TGCGCCAGCAGTTTTCAAGCGGGAGAAAATGAGCAGTTCTTC. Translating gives CASSFQAGENEQFF.

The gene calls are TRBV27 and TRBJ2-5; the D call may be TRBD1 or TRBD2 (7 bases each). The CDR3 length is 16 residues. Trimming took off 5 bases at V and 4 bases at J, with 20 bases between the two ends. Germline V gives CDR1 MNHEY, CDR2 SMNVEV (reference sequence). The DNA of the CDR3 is TGTGCCAGCAGTCCAGGGGGGGCTAGGACAAGAGAGACCCAGTACTTC. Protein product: CASSPGGARTRETQYF.

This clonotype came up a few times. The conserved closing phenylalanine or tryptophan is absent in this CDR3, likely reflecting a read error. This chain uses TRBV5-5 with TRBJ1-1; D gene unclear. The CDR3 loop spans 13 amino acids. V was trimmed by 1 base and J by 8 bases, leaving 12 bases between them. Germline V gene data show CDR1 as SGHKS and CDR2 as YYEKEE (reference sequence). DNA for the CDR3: TGTGCCAGCAGCTTGTATGGGGAGGGAGAAGCTTTCCTT. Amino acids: CASSLYGEGEAFL.

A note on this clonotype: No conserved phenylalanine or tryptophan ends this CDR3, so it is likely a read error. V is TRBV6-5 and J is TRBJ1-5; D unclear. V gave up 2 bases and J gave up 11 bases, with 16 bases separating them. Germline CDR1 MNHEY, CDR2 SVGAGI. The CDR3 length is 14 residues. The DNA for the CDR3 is TGTGCCAGCAGTTACGATTACCGGAGCAGGACCCAGCATGTT. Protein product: CASSYDYRSRTQHV.

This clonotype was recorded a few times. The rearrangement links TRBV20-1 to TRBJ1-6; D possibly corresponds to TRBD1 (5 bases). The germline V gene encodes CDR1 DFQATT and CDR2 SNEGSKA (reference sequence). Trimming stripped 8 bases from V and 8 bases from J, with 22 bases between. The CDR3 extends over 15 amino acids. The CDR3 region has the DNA TGCAGTATCCCCTCCTCGGGGGATAGGCATTCACCCCTCCACTTT. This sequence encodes CSIPSSGDRHSPLHF.

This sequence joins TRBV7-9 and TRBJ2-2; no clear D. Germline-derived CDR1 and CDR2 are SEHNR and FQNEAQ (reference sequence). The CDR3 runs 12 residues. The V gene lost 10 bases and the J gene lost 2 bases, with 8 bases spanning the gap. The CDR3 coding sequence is TGTGCCACCACTCCAAACACCGGGGAGCTGTTTTTT. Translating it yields CATTPNTGELFF.

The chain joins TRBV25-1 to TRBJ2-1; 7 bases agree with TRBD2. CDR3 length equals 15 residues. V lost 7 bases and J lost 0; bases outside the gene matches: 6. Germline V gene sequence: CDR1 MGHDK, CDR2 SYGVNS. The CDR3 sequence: CASTIGGSSYNEQFF. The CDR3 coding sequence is TGTGCCAGCACCATTGGCGGGAGCTCCTACAATGAGCAGTTCTTC.

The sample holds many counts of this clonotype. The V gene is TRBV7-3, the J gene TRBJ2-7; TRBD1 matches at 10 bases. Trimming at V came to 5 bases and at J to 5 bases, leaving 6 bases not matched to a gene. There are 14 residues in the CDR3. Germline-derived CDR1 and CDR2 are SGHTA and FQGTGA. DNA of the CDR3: TGTGCCAGCAGCAGGGGACAGGGGAGGAACGAGCAGTACTTC. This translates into CASSRGQGRNEQYF.

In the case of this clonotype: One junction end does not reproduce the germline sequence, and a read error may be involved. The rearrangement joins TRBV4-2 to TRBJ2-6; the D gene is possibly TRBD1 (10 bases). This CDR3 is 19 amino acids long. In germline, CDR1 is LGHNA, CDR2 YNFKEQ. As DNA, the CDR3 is TGTTCCAGCAGCCAGCCTAGCGGGACAGGGGCGGATGGGGCCAACGTCCTGACTTTC. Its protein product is CSSSQPSGTGADGANVLTF.

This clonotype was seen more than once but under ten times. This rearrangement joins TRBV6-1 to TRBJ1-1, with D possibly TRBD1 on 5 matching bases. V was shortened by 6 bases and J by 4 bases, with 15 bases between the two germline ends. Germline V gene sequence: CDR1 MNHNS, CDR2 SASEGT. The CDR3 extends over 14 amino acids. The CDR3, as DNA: TGTGCCAGCAGGACACAGCTCGGGGCCACTGAAGCTTTCTTT. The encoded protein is CASRTQLGATEAFF.

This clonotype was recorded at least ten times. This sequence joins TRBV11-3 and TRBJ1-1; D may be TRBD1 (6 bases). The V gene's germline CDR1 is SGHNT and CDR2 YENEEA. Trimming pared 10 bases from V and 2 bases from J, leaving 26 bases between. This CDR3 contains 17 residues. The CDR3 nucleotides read TGTGCCAACCCACAAGGGGGGGTGGGTAGGGTCAACACTGAAGCTTTCTTT. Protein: CANPQGGVGRVNTEAFF.

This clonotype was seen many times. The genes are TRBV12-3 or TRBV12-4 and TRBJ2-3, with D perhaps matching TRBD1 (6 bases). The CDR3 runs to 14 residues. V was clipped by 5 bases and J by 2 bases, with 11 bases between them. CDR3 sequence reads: CASSRTAPTDTQYF. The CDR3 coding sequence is TGTGCCAGCAGTCGGACAGCGCCCACAGATACGCAGTATTTT.